This entry lists 8 T cell receptor beta chains sequenced from one sample in a study of blood T cell repertoires in COVID-19. Sequenced by immunoSEQ multiplex PCR; TCRdb stores in-frame clones only, minus some. Found here are 210,000 or so clones, approximately 81% of them singletons; the top ten hold around 18%. Sequencing was performed on peripheral blood. These receptors were obtained from a woman aged 80 or over with active or convalescent COVID-19.

J is TRBJ2-5 and V is TRBV7-2, with 11 bases lining up with TRBD2. The CDR3 length is 13 residues. Germline V gives CDR1 SGHTA, CDR2 FQGNSA. The V gene end was trimmed by 6 bases and the J gene end by 4 bases; junction bases not matched to a gene: 1. The CDR3 bases are TGTGCCAGCAGGACTAGCGGGACAGAGACCCAGTACTTC. It is translated as CASRTSGTETQYF.

The chain employs TRBV5-4 and TRBJ1-2, with TRBD1 matching over 9 bases. Germline CDR1 is SGHNT and CDR2 is YYREEE (reference sequence). The CDR3 contains 14 residues. Trimming at V came to 0 bases and at J to 6 bases, leaving 3 bases not matched to a gene. This CDR3 is CASSLEDRGDGYTF. As DNA, the CDR3 is TGTGCCAGCAGCTTGGAAGACAGGGGGGATGGCTACACCTTC.

The chain joins TRBV5-1 to TRBJ2-7; TRBD2 agrees at 9 bases. Germline trimming cut 4 bases from V and 7 bases from J; bases unmatched to any gene: 9. The CDR3 has 14 amino acids. From germline, CDR1 is SGHRS and CDR2 YFSETQ. The CDR3 sequence is CASSQGLASGEQYF. The DNA of the CDR3 is TGCGCCAGCAGCCAGGGACTAGCCTCTGGAGAGCAGTACTTC. Full variable domain (outside the CDR3, taken from reference TRBV5-1 and TRBJ2-7): KAGVTQTPRYLIKTRGQQVTLSCSPISGHRSVSWYQQTPGQGLQFLFEYFSETQRNKGNFPGRFSGRQFSNSRSEMNVSTLELGDSALYLCASSQGLASGEQYFGPGTRLTVT.

The chain carries TRBV27 and TRBJ2-3; D may be TRBD2 (5 bases). Trimming took 0 bases from V and 5 from J, leaving 18 bases between them. Looked up from germline, CDR1 is MNHEY and CDR2 is SMNVEV (reference sequence). The CDR3 is 17 amino acids. The chain's CDR3 is CASSLSRAPSLRDTQYF. The CDR3 DNA sequence: TGTGCCAGCAGTTTATCGAGGGCTCCTTCCTTAAGAGATACGCAGTATTTT.

The CDR3 is CASSAIKGQNTGELFF. The CDR3 coding sequence is TGTGCCAGCAGCGCTATCAAGGGACAAAACACCGGGGAGCTGTTTTTT. The chain combines TRBV7-6 with TRBJ2-2; perhaps TRBD1 as D (6 bases). Germline V gene lookup returns CDR1 SGHVS and CDR2 FNYEAQ. V lost 5 bases, J lost 2 bases, and 15 bases lay in between. The CDR3 sequence is 16 residues long.

The chain recombines TRBV9 with TRBJ2-3; TRBD2 aligns across 9 bases. The trim removed 6 bases at V and 2 bases at J, leaving 7 bases unmatched. The CDR3 totals 15 residues. Germline CDR1 is SGDLS and CDR2 is YYNGEE. CDR3 in amino acids: CASTPTSGDTDTQYF. CDR3 in DNA: TGTGCCAGCACCCCGACTAGCGGAGACACAGATACGCAGTATTTT.

This clone was observed a single time. This chain connects TRBV30 to TRBJ2-7, with 8 bases identical to TRBD2. The V gene end was trimmed by 3 bases and the J gene end by 6 bases; junction bases not matched to a gene: 1. Looked up from germline, CDR1 is GTSNPN and CDR2 is SVGIG (reference sequence). This CDR3 spans 11 amino acids. The CDR3 DNA reads as TGTGCCTGGAGCACTAGCGGCGAGCAGTACTTC. Amino acid sequence: CAWSTSGEQYF.

CDR3 sequence: CASSQLVGRASYEQYF. CDR3 nucleotide sequence: TGTGCCAGCAGCCAACTTGTCGGGAGGGCATCCTACGAGCAGTACTTC. The chain has TRBV14 and TRBJ2-7, with 8 bases matching TRBD2. The CDR3 consists of 16 residues. Germline V gene data show CDR1 as SGHDN and CDR2 as FVKESK. After removal of 2 bases from V and 1 base from J, the junction contained 7 bases not matched to a gene. Full variable domain (missing parts from reference TRBV14 and TRBJ2-7): EAGVTQFPSHSVIEKGQTVTLRCDPISGHDNLYWYRRVMGKEIKFLLHFVKESKQDESGMPNNRFLAERTGGTYSTLKVQPAELEDSGVYFCASSQLVGRASYEQYFGPGTRLTVT.